This T cell receptor (beta chain) was found in a study of T cells after yellow fever vaccination. Study-level findings and limits: Repertoires obtained by FACS sorting could include abundant clonotypes that entered as contaminants from the bulk population. There was a small share of clonotypes that showed up in both the CD4 and CD8 compartments.

Germline values: CDR1 KGHDR, CDR2 SFDVKD. The ends were cut back, 3 bases at V and 5 bases at J, with 14 bases in the middle. This CDR3 region has 15 residues. One entry per CDR3 protein, called by TCRdb with MiXCR from the 5' RACE reads. The sample contains about 350,000 distinct CDR3 sequences, less than 9.5% of which appear only once. A word on this clonotype: Its antigen is as yet unknown.

The chain carries TRBV24-1 and TRBJ2-3, with a weak D call TRBD1 (6 bases). The starting material was PBMCs, obtained around 45 days after the first yellow fever vaccination. This sequence was found in a man between 18 and 29 years old who received the YFV17D yellow fever vaccine. CDR3 nucleotide sequence: TGTGCCACCAGTGATCCACAGGACAGTAAAGATACGCAGTATTTT. It codes for CATSDPQDSKDTQYF.